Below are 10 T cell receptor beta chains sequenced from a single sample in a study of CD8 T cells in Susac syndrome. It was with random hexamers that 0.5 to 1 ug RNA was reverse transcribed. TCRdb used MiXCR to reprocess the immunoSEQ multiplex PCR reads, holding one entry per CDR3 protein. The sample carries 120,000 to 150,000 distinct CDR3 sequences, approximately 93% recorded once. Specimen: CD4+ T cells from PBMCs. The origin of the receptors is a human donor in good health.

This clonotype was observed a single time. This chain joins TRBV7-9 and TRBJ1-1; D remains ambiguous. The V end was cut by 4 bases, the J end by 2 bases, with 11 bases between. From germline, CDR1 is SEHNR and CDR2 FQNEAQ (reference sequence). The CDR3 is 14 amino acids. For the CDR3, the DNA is TGTGCCAGCAGCTCCCGGGGAATTAACACTGAAGCTTTCTTT. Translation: CASSSRGINTEAFF.

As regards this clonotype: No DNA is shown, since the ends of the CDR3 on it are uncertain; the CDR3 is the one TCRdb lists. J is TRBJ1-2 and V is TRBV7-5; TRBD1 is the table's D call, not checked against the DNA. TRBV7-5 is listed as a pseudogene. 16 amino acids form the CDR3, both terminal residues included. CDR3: CISVSEARDRSYGYTF.

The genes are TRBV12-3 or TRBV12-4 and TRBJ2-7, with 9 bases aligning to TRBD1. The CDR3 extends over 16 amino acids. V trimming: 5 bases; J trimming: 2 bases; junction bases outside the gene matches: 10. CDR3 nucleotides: TGTGCCAGCAGTACCCACCGGACAGGGGTGCCCTACGAGCAGTACTTC. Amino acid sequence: CASSTHRTGVPYEQYF.

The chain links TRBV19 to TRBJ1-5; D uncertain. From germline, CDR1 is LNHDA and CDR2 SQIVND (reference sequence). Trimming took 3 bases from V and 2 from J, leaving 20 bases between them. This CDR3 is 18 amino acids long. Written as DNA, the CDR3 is TGTGCCAGTAGTATCACAGCAACTGCTTGGTCTCGCAATCAGCCCCAGCATTTT. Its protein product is CASSITATAWSRNQPQHF.

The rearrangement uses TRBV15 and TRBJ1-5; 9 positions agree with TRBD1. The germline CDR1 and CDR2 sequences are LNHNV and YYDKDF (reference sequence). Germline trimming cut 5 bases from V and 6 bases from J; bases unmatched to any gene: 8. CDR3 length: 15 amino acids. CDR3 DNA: TGTGCCACCAGCCCGCAAGACAGGGGGATTCAGCCCCAGCATTTT. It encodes CATSPQDRGIQPQHF.

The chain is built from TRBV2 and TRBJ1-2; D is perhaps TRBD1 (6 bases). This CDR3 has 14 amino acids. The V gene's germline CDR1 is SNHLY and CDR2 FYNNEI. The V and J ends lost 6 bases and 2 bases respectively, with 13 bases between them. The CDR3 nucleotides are TGTGCCAGCAGCCGGGGGGGCAGCAACTATGGCTACACCTTC. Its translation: CASSRGGSNYGYTF.

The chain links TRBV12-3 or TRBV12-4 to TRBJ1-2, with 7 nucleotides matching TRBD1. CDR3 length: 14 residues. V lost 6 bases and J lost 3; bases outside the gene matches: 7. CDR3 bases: TGTGCCAGCAGCTTGGGACAGTCTGACTATGGCTACACCTTC. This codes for CASSLGQSDYGYTF.

This CDR3 reads CASSLYIVGSYEQYF. CDR3 DNA sequence: TGTGCCAGCAGCTTATATATAGTGGGTTCCTACGAGCAGTACTTC. The chain joins TRBV7-2 to TRBJ2-7; D is undetermined. The CDR3 has 15 residues. Trimming removed 2 bases from V and 1 base from J, with 12 bases in between. Germline CDR1 and CDR2: SGHTA and FQGNSA.

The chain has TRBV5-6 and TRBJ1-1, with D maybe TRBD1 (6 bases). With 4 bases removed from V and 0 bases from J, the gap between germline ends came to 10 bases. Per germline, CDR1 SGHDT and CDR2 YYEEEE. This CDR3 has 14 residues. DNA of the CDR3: TGTGCCAGCAGCGTCAGGGGCTTGAACACTGAAGCTTTCTTT. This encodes CASSVRGLNTEAFF.

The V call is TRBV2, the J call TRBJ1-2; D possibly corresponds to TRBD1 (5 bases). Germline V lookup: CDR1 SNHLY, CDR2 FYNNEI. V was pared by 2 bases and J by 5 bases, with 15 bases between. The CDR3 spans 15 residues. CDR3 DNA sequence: TGTGCCAGCAGTGAATCCCAGACAGCGTTATATGGCTACACCTTC. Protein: CASSESQTALYGYTF.